One sample yielded the 7 T cell receptor beta chains listed below, sequenced in a study of blood T cell repertoires in COVID-19. Sequencing used immunoSEQ multiplex PCR; TCRdb keeps in-frame clones, though not all of them. Of about 130,000 clones in the sample, almost 85% were seen once. The sequenced material came from peripheral blood. These receptors were collected from a human donor in a cohort sampled during active COVID-19.

This clone was found once. V and J are TRBV6-6 and TRBJ2-7; 11 bases agree with TRBD1. Germline values: CDR1 MNHNY, CDR2 SVGAGI (reference sequence). The CDR3 is 16 residues long. Germline trimming cut 2 bases from V and 2 bases from J; bases unmatched to any gene: 5. This chain's CDR3 is CASSYPRGQGAYEQYF. DNA of the CDR3: TGTGCCAGCAGTTACCCTAGGGGACAGGGGGCCTACGAGCAGTACTTC.

This clone has a single count. The rearrangement uses TRBV29-1 and TRBJ1-5, with 9 bases that match TRBD1. There are 14 residues in the CDR3. Germline-derived CDR1 and CDR2 are SQVTM and ANQGSEA. The trim removed 5 bases at V and 7 bases at J, leaving 9 bases unmatched. CDR3 coding DNA: TGCAGCGTTAATACCGGGACAGGGTCCCAGCCCCAGCATTTT. It yields the protein CSVNTGTGSQPQHF.

The genes are TRBV5-1 and TRBJ1-1, with 11 bases identical to TRBD1. This CDR3 has 16 residues. The trim removed 0 bases at V and 4 bases at J, leaving 5 bases unmatched. CDR1 SGHRS and CDR2 YFSETQ come from the germline V gene. This chain's CDR3 is CASSLGGTGGFTEAFF. In DNA, the CDR3 is TGCGCCAGCAGCTTGGGAGGGACAGGGGGATTCACTGAAGCTTTCTTT.

The chain uses TRBV6-5 and TRBJ2-7; maybe TRBD2 (7 bases). Germline V CDR1 and CDR2: MNHEY, SVGAGI. The CDR3 has 14 residues. V gave up 7 bases and J gave up 3 bases, with 16 bases separating them. In DNA form, the CDR3 reads TGTGCCAGCACCCGTCCGGGGGGCCGCTACGAGCAGTACTTC. Protein sequence: CASTRPGGRYEQYF.

The chain is built from TRBV27 and TRBJ2-3, with 12 bases aligning to TRBD2. V shed 5 bases, J shed 7 bases, and the junction held 7 bases outside the gene matches. Germline lookup yields CDR1 MNHEY and CDR2 SMNVEV (reference sequence). The CDR3 spans 15 residues. The CDR3 region is CASSASGGARHTQYF. The CDR3 region has the DNA TGTGCCAGCAGTGCTAGCGGGGGGGCCCGCCATACGCAGTATTTT.

The chain links TRBV2 to TRBJ2-2; TRBD1 might be the D (5 bases). The CDR3 loop spans 13 amino acids. Germline values: CDR1 SNHLY, CDR2 FYNNEI. The V end lost 6 bases, the J end lost 5 bases, and 10 bases lay between the germline ends. Here the CDR3 reads CASRTAKTGELFF. The CDR3 DNA reads TGTGCCAGCAGGACAGCCAAAACCGGGGAGCTGTTTTTT.

This clone was seen a few times. The CDR3 here is CASSFDTGTYEQYF. Written as DNA, the CDR3 is TGTGCCAGCAGCTTCGACACAGGGACCTACGAGCAGTACTTC. This chain joins TRBV11-2 and TRBJ2-7; D might be TRBD1 (6 bases). The CDR3 has 14 amino acids. In germline, CDR1 is SGHAT, CDR2 FQNNGV. Trimming took 3 bases from V and 2 from J, leaving 11 bases between them.